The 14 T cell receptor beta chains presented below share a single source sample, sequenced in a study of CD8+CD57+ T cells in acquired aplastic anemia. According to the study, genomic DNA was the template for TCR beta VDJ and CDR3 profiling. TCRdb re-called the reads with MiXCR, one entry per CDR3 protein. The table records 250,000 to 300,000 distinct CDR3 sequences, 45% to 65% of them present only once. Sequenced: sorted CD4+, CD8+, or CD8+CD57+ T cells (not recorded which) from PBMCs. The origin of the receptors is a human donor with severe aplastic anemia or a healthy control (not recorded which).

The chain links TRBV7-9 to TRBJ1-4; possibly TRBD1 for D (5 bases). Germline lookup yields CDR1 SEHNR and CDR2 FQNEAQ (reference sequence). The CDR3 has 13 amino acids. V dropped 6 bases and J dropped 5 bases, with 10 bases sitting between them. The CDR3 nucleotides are TGTGCCAGCAGGTTCGCAGGGAATGAAAAACTGTTTTTT. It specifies CASRFAGNEKLFF.

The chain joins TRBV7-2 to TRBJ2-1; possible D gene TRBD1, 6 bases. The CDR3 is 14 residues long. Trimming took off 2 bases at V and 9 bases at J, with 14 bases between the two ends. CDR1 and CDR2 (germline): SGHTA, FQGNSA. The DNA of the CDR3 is TGTGCCAGCAGCTTAAACGTCAGGGGCAGTGAGCAGTTCTTC. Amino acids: CASSLNVRGSEQFF.

The CDR3 loop reads CASSQQGAFMDTQYF. The DNA for the CDR3 is TGCGCCAGCAGCCAACAGGGGGCGTTTATGGATACGCAGTATTTT. The rearrangement joins TRBV5-1 to TRBJ2-3; TRBD1 matches 9 bases. The ends lost 4 bases at V and 6 bases at J; junction bases unmatched: 9. Germline CDR1 is SGHRS and CDR2 is YFSETQ. The CDR3 has 15 residues.

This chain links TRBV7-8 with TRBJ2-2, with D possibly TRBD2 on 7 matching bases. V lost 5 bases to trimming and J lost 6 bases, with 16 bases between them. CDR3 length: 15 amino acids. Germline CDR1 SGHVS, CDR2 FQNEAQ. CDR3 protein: CASSHDRRGSGELFF. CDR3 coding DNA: TGTGCCAGCAGCCACGACAGGCGGGGGTCCGGGGAGCTGTTTTTT.

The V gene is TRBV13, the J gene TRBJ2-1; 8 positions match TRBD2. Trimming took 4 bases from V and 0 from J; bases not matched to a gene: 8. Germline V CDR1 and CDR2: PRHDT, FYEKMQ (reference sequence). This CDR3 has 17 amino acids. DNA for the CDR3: TGTGCCAGCAGCTCCCTCGCTAGCGGGCACTCCTACAATGAGCAGTTCTTC. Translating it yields CASSSLASGHSYNEQFF.

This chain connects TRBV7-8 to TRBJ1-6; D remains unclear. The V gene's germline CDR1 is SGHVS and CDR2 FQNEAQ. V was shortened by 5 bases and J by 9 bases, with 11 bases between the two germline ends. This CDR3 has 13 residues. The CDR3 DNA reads TGTGCCAGCAGCCCTCAGACGGGTTCACCCCTCCACTTT. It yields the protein CASSPQTGSPLHF. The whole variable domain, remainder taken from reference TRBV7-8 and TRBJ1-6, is GAGVSQSPRYKVAKRGQDVALRCDPISGHVSLFWYQQALGQGPEFLTYFQNEAQLDKSGLPSDRFFAERPEGSVSTLKIQRTQQEDSAVYLCASSPQTGSPLHFGNGTRLTVT.

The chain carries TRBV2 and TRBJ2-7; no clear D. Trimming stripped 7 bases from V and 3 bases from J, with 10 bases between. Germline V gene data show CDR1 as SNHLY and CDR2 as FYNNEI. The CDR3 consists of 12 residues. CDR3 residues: CASTTRHYEQYF. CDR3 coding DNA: TGTGCCAGCACTACCCGGCACTACGAGCAGTACTTC. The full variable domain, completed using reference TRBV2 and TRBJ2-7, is EPEVTQTPSHQVTQMGQEVILRCVPISNHLYFYWYRQILGQKVEFLVSFYNNEISEKSEIFDDQFSVERPDGSNFTLKIRSTKLEDSAMYFCASTTRHYEQYFGPGTRLTVT.

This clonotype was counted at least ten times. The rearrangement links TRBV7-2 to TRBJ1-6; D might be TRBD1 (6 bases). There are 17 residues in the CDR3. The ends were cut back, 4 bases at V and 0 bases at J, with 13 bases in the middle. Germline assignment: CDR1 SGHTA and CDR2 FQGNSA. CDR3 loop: CASSSLTQGSYNSPLHF. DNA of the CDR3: TGTGCCAGCAGCTCCCTTACACAGGGCTCCTATAATTCACCCCTCCACTTT.

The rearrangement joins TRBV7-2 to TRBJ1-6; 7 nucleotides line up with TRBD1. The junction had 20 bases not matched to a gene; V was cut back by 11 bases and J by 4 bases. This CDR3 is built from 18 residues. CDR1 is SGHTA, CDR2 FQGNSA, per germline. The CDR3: CAFPPRGDRALYNSPLHF. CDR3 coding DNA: TGTGCCTTTCCCCCCAGGGGGGACAGAGCTCTTTATAATTCACCCCTCCACTTT.

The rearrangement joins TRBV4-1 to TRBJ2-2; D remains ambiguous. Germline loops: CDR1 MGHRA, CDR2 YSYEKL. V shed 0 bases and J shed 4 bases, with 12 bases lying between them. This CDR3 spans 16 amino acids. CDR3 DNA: TGCGCCAGCAGCCAAGACCAGCGCTTAACCACCGGGGAGCTGTTTTTT. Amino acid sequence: CASSQDQRLTTGELFF.

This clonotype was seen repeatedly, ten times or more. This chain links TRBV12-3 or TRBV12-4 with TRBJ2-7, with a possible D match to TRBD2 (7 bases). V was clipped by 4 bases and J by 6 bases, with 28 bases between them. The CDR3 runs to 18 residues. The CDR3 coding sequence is TGTGCCAGCAGTTCGACGGCCTCGACTACGCCTGGGGGGGCCGAGCAGTACTTC. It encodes CASSSTASTTPGGAEQYF.

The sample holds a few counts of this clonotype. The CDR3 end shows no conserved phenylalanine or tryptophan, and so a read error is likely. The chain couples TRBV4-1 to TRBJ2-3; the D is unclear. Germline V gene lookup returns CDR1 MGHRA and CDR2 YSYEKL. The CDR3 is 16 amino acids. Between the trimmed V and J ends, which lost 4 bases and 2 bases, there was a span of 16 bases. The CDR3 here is CASSLENTGDTDTQYL. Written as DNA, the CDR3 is TGCGCCAGCAGCCTAGAGAACACGGGCGACACAGATACGCAGTATCTT.

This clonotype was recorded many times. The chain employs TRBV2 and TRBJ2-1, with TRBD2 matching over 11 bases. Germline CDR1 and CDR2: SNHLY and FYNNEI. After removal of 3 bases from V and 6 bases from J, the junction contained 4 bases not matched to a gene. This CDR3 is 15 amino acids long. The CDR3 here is CASSDSGGAFNEQFF. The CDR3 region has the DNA TGTGCCAGCAGTGATAGCGGGGGGGCCTTCAATGAGCAGTTCTTC.

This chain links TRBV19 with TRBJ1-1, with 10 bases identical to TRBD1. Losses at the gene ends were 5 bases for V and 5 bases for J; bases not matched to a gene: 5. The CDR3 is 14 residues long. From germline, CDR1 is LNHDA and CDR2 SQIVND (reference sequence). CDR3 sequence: CASSFGTGVTEAFF. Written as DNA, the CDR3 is TGTGCCAGTAGTTTTGGGACAGGGGTAACTGAAGCTTTCTTT.